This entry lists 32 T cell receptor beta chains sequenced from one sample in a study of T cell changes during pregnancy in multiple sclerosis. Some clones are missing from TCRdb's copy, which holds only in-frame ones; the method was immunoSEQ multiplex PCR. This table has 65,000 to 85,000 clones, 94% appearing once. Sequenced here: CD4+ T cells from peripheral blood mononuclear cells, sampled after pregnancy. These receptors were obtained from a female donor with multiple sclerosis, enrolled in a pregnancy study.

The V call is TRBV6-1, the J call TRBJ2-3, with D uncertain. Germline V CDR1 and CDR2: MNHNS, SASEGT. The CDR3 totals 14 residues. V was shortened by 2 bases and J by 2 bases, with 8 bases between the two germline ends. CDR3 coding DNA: TGTGCCAGCAGTGAATATCAGTACACAGATACGCAGTATTTT. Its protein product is CASSEYQYTDTQYF.

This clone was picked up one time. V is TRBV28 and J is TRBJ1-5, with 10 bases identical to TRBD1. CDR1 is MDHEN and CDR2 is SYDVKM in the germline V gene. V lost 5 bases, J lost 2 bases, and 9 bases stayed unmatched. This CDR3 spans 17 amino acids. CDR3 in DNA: TGTGCCAGCAGTCCCCGACAGGGGGCGACGGGCAATCAGCCCCAGCATTTT. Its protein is CASSPRQGATGNQPQHF.

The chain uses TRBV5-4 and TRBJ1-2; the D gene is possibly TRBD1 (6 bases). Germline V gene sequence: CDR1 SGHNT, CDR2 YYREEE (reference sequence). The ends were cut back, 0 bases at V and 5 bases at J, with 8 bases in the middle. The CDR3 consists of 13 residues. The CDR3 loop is CASSLDREYGYTF. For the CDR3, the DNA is TGTGCCAGCAGCTTGGACAGGGAGTATGGCTACACCTTC.

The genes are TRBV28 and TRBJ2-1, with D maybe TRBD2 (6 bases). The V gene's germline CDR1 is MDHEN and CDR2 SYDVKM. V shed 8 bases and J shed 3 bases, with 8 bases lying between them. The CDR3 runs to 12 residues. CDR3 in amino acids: CASGRIYNEQFF. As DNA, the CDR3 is TGTGCCAGCGGGAGGATCTACAATGAGCAGTTCTTC.

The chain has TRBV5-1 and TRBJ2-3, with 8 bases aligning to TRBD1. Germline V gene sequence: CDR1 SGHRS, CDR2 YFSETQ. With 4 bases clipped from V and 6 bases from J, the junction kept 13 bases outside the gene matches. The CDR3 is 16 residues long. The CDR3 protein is CASSPMGTGLLDTQYF. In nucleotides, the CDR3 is TGCGCCAGCAGCCCAATGGGGACAGGACTCCTCGATACGCAGTATTTT. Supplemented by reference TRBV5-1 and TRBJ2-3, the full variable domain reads KAGVTQTPRYLIKTRGQQVTLSCSPISGHRSVSWYQQTPGQGLQFLFEYFSETQRNKGNFPGRFSGRQFSNSRSEMNVSTLELGDSALYLCASSPMGTGLLDTQYFGPGTRLTVL.

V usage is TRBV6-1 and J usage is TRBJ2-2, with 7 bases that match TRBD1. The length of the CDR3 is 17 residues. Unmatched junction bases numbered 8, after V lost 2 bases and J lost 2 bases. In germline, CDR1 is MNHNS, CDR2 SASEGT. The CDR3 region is CASSETGVGINTGELFF. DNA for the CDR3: TGTGCCAGCAGTGAAACAGGGGTCGGCATTAACACCGGGGAGCTGTTTTTT.

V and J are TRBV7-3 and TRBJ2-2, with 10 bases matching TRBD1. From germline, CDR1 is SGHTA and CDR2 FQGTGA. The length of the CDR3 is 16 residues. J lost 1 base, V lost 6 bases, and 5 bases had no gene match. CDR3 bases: TGTGCCAGCAGTCACGGACAGGGGGTGAACACCGGGGAGCTGTTTTTT. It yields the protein CASSHGQGVNTGELFF.

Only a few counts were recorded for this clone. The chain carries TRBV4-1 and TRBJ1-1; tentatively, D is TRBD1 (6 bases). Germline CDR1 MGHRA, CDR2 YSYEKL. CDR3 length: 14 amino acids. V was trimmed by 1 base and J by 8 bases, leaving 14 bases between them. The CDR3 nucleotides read TGCGCCAGCAGCCAAGTGGGGGGGCGAATAGAAGCTTTCTTT. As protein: CASSQVGGRIEAFF.

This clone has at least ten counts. CDR3 residues: CASSLASGGTGLRLLFF. The CDR3 DNA reads TGTGCCAGCAGTTTAGCTTCAGGCGGGACAGGGTTACGGCTGTTGTTTTTT. The chain carries TRBV28 and TRBJ1-4; the match to TRBD1 covers 9 bases. This CDR3 comprises 17 residues. Germline assignment: CDR1 MDHEN and CDR2 SYDVKM. Trimming removed 2 bases from V and 15 bases from J; junction bases left unmatched: 19.

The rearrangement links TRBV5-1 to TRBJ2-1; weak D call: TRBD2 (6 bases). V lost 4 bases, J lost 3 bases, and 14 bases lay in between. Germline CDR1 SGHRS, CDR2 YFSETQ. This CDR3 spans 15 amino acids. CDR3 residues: CASSGVAGLYNEQFF. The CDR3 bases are TGCGCCAGCAGCGGGGTTGCGGGACTCTACAATGAGCAGTTCTTC.

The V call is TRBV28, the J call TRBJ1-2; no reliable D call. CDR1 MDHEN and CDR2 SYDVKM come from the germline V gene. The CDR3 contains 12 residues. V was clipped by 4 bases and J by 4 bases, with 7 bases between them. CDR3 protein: CASSSGSYGYTF. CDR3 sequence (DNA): TGTGCCAGCAGTTCAGGCTCCTATGGCTACACCTTC.

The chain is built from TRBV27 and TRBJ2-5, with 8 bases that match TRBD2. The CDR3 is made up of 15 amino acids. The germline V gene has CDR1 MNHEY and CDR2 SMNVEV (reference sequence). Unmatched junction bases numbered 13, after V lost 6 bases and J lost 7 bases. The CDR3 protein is CASRRSGGLRGTQYF. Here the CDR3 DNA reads TGTGCCAGCAGGCGGTCGGGGGGGCTTAGGGGGACCCAGTACTTC.

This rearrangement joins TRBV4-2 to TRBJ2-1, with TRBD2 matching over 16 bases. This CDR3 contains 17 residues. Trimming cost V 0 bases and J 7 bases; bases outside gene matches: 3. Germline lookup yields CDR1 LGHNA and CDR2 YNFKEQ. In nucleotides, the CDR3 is TGTGCCAGCAGCCAAGAAGGGGGACTAGCGGGAGGGAATGAGCAGTTCTTC. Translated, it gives CASSQEGGLAGGNEQFF.

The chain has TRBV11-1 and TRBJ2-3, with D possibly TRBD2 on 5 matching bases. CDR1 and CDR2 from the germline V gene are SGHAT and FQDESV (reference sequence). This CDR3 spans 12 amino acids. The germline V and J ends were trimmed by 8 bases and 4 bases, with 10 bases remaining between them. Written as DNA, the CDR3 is TGTGCCAGCCGTCTCGGGGCAGATACGCAGTATTTT. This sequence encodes CASRLGADTQYF.

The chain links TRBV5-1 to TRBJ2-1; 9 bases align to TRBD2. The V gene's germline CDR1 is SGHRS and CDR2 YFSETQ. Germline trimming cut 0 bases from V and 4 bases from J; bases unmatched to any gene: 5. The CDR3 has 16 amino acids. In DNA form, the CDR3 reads TGCGCCAGCAGCTTGGAGCGACTAGCGGTATACAATGAGCAGTTCTTC. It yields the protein CASSLERLAVYNEQFF.

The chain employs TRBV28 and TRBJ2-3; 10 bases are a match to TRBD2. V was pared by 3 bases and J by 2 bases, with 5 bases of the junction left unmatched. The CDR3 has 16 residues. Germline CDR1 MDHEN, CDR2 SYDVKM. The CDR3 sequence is CASSLLLAGATDTQYF. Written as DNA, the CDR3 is TGTGCCAGCAGTTTGCTTCTAGCGGGAGCCACAGATACGCAGTATTTT.

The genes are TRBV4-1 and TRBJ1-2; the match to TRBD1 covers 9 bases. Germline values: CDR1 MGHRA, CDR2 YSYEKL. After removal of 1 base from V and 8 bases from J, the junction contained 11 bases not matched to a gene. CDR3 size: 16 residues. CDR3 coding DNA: TGCGCCAGCAGCCAAGTGGAAGGGACAGGGTCGGGCGGCTACACCTTC. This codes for CASSQVEGTGSGGYTF.

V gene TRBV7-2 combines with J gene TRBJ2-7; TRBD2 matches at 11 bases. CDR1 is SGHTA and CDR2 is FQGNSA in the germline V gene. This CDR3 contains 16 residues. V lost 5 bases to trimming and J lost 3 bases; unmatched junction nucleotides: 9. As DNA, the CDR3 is TGTGCCAGCAGCCTCGCCCCAACTAGCGGGAGCTACGAGCAGTACTTC. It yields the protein CASSLAPTSGSYEQYF.

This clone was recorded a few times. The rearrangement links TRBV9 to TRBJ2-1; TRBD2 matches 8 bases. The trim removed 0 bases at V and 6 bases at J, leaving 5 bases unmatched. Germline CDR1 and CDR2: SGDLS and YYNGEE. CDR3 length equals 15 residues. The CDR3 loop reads CASSVDGRVTNEQFF. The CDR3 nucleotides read TGTGCCAGCAGCGTAGACGGGAGGGTTACCAATGAGCAGTTCTTC.

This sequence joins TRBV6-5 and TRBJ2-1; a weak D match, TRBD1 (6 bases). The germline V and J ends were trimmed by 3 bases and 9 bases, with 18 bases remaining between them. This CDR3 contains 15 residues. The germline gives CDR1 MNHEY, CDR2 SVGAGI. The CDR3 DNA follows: TGTGCCAGCAGTTATTCGCGGACAGTACGGAGTGAGCAGTTCTTC. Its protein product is CASSYSRTVRSEQFF.

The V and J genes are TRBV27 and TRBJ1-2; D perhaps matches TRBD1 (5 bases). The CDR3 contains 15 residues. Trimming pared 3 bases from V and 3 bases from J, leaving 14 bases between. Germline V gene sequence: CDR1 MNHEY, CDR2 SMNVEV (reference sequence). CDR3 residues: CASSLMGGAHYGYTF. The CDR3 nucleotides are TGTGCCAGCAGTTTGATGGGAGGGGCACACTATGGCTACACCTTC.

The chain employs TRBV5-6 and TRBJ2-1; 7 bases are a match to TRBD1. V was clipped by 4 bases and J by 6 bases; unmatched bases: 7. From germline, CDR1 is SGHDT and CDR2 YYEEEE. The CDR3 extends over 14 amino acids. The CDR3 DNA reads TGTGCCAGCAGCGTGGGACAGTTTTCCAATGAGCAGTTCTTC. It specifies CASSVGQFSNEQFF.

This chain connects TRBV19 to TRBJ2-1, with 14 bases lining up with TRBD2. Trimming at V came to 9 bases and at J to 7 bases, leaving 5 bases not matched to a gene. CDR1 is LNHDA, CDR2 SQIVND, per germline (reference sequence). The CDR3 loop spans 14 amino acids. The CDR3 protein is CASGGLAGGNEQFF. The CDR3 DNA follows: TGTGCCAGCGGAGGACTAGCGGGAGGTAATGAGCAGTTCTTC.

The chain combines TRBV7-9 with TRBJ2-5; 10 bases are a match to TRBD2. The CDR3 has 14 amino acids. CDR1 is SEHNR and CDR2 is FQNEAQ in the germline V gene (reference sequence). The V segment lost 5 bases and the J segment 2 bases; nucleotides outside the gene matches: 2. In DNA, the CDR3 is TGTGCCAGCAGCATGACTAGCGGGCAAGAGACCCAGTACTTC. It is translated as CASSMTSGQETQYF.

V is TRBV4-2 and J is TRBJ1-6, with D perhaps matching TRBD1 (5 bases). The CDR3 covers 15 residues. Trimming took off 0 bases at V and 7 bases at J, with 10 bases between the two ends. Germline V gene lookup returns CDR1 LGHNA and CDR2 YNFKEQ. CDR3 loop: CASSQDRQRNSPLHF. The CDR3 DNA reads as TGTGCCAGCAGCCAAGACAGACAGCGCAATTCACCCCTCCACTTT.

The CDR3 sequence is CASSVTGGLGGYTF. CDR3 sequence (DNA): TGTGCCAGCAGCGTAACAGGGGGCCTGGGGGGCTACACCTTC. The J gene is TRBJ1-2, the V gene TRBV9, with 9 bases identical to TRBD1. The CDR3 loop spans 14 amino acids. With V trimmed by 1 base and J by 8 bases, 6 bases remained unmatched. Germline assignment: CDR1 SGDLS and CDR2 YYNGEE.

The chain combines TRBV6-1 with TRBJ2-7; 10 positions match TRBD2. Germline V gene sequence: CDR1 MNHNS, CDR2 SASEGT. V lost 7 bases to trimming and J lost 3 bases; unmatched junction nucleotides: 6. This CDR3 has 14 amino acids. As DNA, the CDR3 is TGTGCCAGCACCCCTATAGCGGGAGGCTACGAGCAGTACTTC. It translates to CASTPIAGGYEQYF.

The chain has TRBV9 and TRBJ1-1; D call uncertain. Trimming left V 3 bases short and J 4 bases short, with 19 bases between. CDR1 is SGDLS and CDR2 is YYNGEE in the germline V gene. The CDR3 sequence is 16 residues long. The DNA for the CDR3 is TGTGCCAGCAGCGGAGCAGACTTGAGAACTAGCACTGAAGCTTTCTTT. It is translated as CASSGADLRTSTEAFF.

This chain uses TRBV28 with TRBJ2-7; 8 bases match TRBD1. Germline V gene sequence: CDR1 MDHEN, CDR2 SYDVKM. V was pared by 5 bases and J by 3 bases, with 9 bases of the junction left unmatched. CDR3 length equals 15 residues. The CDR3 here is CASSQAGGQDYEQYF. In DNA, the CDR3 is TGTGCCAGCAGTCAAGCCGGGGGACAGGACTACGAGCAGTACTTC.

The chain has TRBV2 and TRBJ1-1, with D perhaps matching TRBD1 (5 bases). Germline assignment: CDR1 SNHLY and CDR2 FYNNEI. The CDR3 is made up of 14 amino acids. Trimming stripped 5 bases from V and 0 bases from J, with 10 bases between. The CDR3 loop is CASSRQPVNTEAFF. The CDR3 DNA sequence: TGTGCCAGCAGTAGACAGCCTGTGAACACTGAAGCTTTCTTT.

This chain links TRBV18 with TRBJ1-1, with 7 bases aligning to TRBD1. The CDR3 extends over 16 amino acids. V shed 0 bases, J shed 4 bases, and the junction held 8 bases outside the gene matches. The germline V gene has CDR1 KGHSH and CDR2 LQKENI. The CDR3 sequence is CASSPPVKAGGTEAFF. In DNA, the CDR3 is TGTGCCAGCTCACCACCGGTTAAGGCAGGGGGCACTGAAGCTTTCTTT.

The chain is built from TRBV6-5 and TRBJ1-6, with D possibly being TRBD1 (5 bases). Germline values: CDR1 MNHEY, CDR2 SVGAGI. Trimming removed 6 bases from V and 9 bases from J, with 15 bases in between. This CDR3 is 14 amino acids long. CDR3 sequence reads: CASRRQGGGSPLHF. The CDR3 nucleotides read TGTGCCAGCAGACGGCAGGGAGGCGGTTCACCCCTCCACTTT.